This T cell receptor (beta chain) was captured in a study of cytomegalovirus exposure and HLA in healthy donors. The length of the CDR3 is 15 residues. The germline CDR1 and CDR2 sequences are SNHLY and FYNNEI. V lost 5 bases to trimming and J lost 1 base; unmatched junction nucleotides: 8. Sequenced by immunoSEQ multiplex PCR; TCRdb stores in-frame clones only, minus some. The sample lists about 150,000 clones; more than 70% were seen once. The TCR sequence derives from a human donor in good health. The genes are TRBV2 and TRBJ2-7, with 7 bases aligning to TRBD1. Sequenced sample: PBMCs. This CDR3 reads CASSSDRMGSYEQYF. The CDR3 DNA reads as TGTGCCAGCAGTTCGGACAGGATGGGGTCCTACGAGCAGTACTTC. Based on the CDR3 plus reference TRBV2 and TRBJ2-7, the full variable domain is EPEVTQTPSHQVTQMGQEVILRCVPISNHLYFYWYRQILGQKVEFLVSFYNNEISEKSEIFDDQFSVERPDGSNFTLKIRSTKLEDSAMYFCASSSDRMGSYEQYFGPGTRLTVT.